Below, 20 T cell receptor beta chains from the same sample are listed, as sequenced in a study of metastatic and nonmetastatic thyroid tumors. MiXCR was used by TCRdb to re-call the PCR reads. The repertoire consists of approximately 32,000 clones, with around 33% occurring once and the leading ten covering 15% to 20%. Thyroid surgery had not been preceded by any treatment in any patient. Sequenced material: tumor tissue. All receptors come from a female donor with papillary thyroid cancer or a benign thyroid nodule (not recorded which). Some clones in this sample may be carry-over from other donors' samples.

This clone has only a few counts. The genes are TRBV5-1 and TRBJ2-2; D not certain. Germline lookup yields CDR1 SGHRS and CDR2 YFSETQ. V shed 5 bases and J shed 5 bases, with 10 bases lying between them. The CDR3 is made up of 13 amino acids. DNA of the CDR3: TGCGCCAGCAGGGGCACAGAGACCGGGGAGCTGTTTTTT. It codes for CASRGTETGELFF.

V usage is TRBV24-1 and J usage is TRBJ2-3; TRBD2 matches 8 bases. The V gene's germline CDR1 is KGHDR and CDR2 SFDVKD. The CDR3 extends over 16 amino acids. V lost 3 bases, J lost 3 bases, and 7 bases stayed unmatched. CDR3 in DNA: TGTGCCACCAGTGATGGGAAGCGGGAGATTACAGATACGCAGTATTTT. Translating it yields CATSDGKREITDTQYF.

The CDR3 sequence: CASGLGAGSNEQFF. CDR3 nucleotides: TGTGCTAGTGGTTTGGGGGCAGGGTCCAATGAGCAGTTCTTC. The chain employs TRBV12-5 and TRBJ2-1; D may be TRBD1 (5 bases). CDR1 and CDR2 from the germline V gene are LGHNT and FRNRAP. This CDR3 has 14 amino acids. The V end lost 1 base, the J end lost 6 bases, and 10 bases lay between the germline ends.

The J gene is TRBJ2-1, the V gene TRBV5-1; the D gene could be TRBD1 or TRBD2 (6 bases each). This CDR3 has 12 amino acids. Germline V gene data show CDR1 as SGHRS and CDR2 as YFSETQ. Deletions cut 5 bases from V and 7 bases from J, with 10 bases between. CDR3: CASSLGGNEQFF. In nucleotides, the CDR3 is TGCGCCAGCAGTTTAGGGGGGAATGAGCAGTTCTTC.

This clone was detected only a few times. The chain couples TRBV27 to TRBJ1-3; possible D gene TRBD1, 5 bases. The CDR3 length is 16 residues. CDR1 is MNHEY and CDR2 is SMNVEV in the germline V gene (reference sequence). Trimming cost V 3 bases and J 5 bases, with 17 bases left between them. The CDR3 sequence is CASSFRGEPLRNTIYF. In DNA, the CDR3 is TGTGCCAGCAGTTTTCGGGGGGAACCCCTGAGAAACACCATATATTTT.

As concerns this clone: Relative to the germline gene, one junction end is altered; a read error may explain this. The rearrangement uses TRBV7-7 and TRBJ2-1; TRBD2 aligns across 8 bases. CDR1 and CDR2 from the germline V gene are SSHAT and FNYEAQ (reference sequence). This CDR3 is 15 amino acids long. The CDR3 nucleotides are TGTGCTAGCAGTCCCCTGGCGGGGGGATACAATGAGCAGTTCTTC. Translation gives CASSPLAGGYNEQFF.

The gene calls are TRBV20-1 and TRBJ2-7; TRBD2 agrees at 7 bases. There are 12 residues in the CDR3. The J segment lost 4 bases and the V segment lost 6 bases, leaving 6 bases of the junction unmatched. The V gene's germline CDR1 is DFQATT and CDR2 SNEGSKA (reference sequence). The CDR3 DNA is TGCAGTGCAAAGAGCGGGGTTTACGAGCAGTACTTC. Translation: CSAKSGVYEQYF.

The chain couples TRBV2 to TRBJ1-2; D is ambiguous. The V and J ends lost 0 bases and 2 bases respectively, with 7 bases between them. Germline assignment: CDR1 SNHLY and CDR2 FYNNEI. There are 14 residues in the CDR3. The CDR3 DNA is TGTGCCAGCAGTGAAGCGGCCCTCAACTATGGCTACACCTTC. Translating gives CASSEAALNYGYTF.

The genes are TRBV20-1 and TRBJ2-2, with a possible D match to TRBD1 (6 bases). The CDR3 covers 12 residues. Trimming removed 4 bases at V and 6 bases at J, with 9 bases between. CDR1 and CDR2 (germline): DFQATT, SNEGSKA (reference sequence). The CDR3 loop reads CSATGAPGELFF. CDR3 in DNA: TGCAGTGCTACAGGGGCCCCCGGGGAGCTGTTTTTT.

The chain joins TRBV7-3 to TRBJ1-1, with D possibly being TRBD1 (6 bases). V gave up 4 bases and J gave up 1 base, with 7 bases separating them. This CDR3 comprises 13 residues. The V gene's germline CDR1 is SGHTA and CDR2 FQGTGA. The CDR3 DNA reads TGTGCCAGCAGCTCACAGGGGAACACTGAAGCTTTCTTT. It yields the protein CASSSQGNTEAFF.

This chain joins TRBV4-1 and TRBJ2-2, with D perhaps being TRBD1 or TRBD2 (5 bases each). The CDR3 sequence is 15 residues long. CDR1 and CDR2 (germline): MGHRA, YSYEKL. Trimming left V 6 bases short and J 1 base short, with 12 bases between. CDR3: CASRFGTVNTGELFF. Written as DNA, the CDR3 is TGCGCCAGCAGGTTTGGGACCGTGAACACCGGGGAGCTGTTTTTT.

The chain joins TRBV3-1 to TRBJ2-7; 8 bases fit TRBD2. The J segment lost 9 bases and the V segment lost 0 bases, leaving 10 bases of the junction unmatched. The CDR3 length is 15 residues. Germline V CDR1 and CDR2: LGHDT, YNNKEL (reference sequence). In DNA, the CDR3 is TGTGCCAGCAGCCAAGATGCAGCGGGAGCCAAGGCGCAGTACTTC. It yields the protein CASSQDAAGAKAQYF.

This clone occurred a few times. This chain joins TRBV6-6 and TRBJ2-7; 8 nucleotides match TRBD1. The CDR3 sequence is 17 residues long. CDR1 is MNHNY and CDR2 is SVGAGI in the germline V gene (reference sequence). J was trimmed by 2 bases and V by 5 bases; bases with no gene match: 14. CDR3 amino acids: CASSTRAGGAFPYEQYF. The CDR3 DNA reads TGTGCCAGCAGTACTCGGGCAGGGGGCGCTTTCCCCTACGAGCAGTACTTC.

V and J are TRBV4-3 and TRBJ2-7; tentatively, D is TRBD2 (5 bases). The CDR3 extends over 15 amino acids. V dropped 0 bases and J dropped 3 bases, with 12 bases sitting between them. Looked up from germline, CDR1 is LGHNA and CDR2 is YSLEER. The chain's CDR3 is CASSQDEGVGYEQYF. CDR3 bases: TGCGCCAGCAGCCAAGATGAGGGTGTCGGCTACGAGCAGTACTTC.

The chain employs TRBV20-1 and TRBJ2-7; D is uncertain. There are 11 residues in the CDR3. Germline values: CDR1 DFQATT, CDR2 SNEGSKA (reference sequence). V lost 0 bases, J lost 2 bases, and 2 bases lay in between. CDR3 residues: CSARDPYEQYF. DNA for the CDR3: TGCAGTGCTAGAGATCCCTACGAGCAGTACTTC.

V is TRBV6-2 or TRBV6-3 and J is TRBJ2-3; weak D call: TRBD1 (6 bases). V lost 0 bases, J lost 2 bases, and 15 bases lay in between. The germline CDR1 and CDR2 sequences are MNHEY and SVGEGT. The CDR3 covers 17 residues. CDR3 amino acids: CASSYSYRDKTTDTQYF. In nucleotides, the CDR3 is TGTGCCAGCAGTTACTCATACCGGGACAAAACCACAGATACGCAGTATTTT.

The CDR3 DNA sequence: TGTGCCAGCAGCCAAGATGGGTACGAGCAGTACTTC. This sequence encodes CASSQDGYEQYF. This chain connects TRBV3-1 to TRBJ2-7; no definite D call. Trimming took 0 bases from V and 4 from J, leaving 4 bases between them. The CDR3 consists of 12 residues. Germline loops: CDR1 LGHDT, CDR2 YNNKEL (reference sequence).

The table lists this clone with a few counts. V is TRBV7-2 and J is TRBJ2-1; TRBD2 might be the D (6 bases). V was clipped by 1 base and J by 16 bases, with 14 bases between them. Germline values: CDR1 SGHTA, CDR2 FQGNSA. The CDR3 covers 12 residues. CDR3 protein: CASSLGGTRGFF. Written as DNA, the CDR3 is TGTGCCAGCAGCTTAGGGGGGACTCGGGGATTCTTC.

The table lists this clone with a few counts. The V gene is TRBV2, the J gene TRBJ2-7; no clear D. This CDR3 comprises 14 residues. CDR1 is SNHLY and CDR2 is FYNNEI in the germline V gene. V dropped 4 bases and J dropped 2 bases, with 12 bases sitting between them. The CDR3 loop reads CASSGIGLTYEQYF. In DNA form, the CDR3 reads TGTGCCAGCAGTGGTATAGGGCTAACCTACGAGCAGTACTTC.

This clone was counted between two and nine times. The chain couples TRBV28 to TRBJ1-2; maybe TRBD1 (6 bases). The V end was cut by 6 bases, the J end by 4 bases, with 12 bases between. The germline gives CDR1 MDHEN, CDR2 SYDVKM. The CDR3 consists of 13 residues. CDR3 in amino acids: CASRDQGSYGYTF. CDR3 DNA sequence: TGTGCCAGCAGGGACCAGGGGTCCTATGGCTACACCTTC.